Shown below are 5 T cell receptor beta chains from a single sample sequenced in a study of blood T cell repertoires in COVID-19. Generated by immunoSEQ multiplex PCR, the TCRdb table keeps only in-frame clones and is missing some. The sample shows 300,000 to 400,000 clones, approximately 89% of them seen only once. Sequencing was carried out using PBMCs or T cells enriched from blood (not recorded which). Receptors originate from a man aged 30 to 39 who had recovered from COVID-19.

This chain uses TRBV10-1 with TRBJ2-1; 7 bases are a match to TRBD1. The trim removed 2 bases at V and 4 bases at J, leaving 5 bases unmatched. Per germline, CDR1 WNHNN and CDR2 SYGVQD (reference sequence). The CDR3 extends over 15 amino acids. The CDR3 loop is CASSEDRDPYNEQFF. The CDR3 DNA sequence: TGCGCCAGCAGTGAGGACAGGGACCCATACAATGAGCAGTTCTTC.

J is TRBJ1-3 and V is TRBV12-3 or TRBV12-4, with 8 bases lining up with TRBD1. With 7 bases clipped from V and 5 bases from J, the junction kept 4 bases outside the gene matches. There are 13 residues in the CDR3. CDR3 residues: CASTGGPRNTIYF. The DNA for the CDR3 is TGTGCCAGCACAGGGGGCCCCAGAAACACCATATATTTT.

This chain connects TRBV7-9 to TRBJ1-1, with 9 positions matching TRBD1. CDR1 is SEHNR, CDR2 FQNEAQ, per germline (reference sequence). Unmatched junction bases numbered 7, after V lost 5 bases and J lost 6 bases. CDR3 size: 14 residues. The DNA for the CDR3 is TGTGCCAGCAGCCCACAGGGGGCGACCGCTGAAGCTTTCTTT. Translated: CASSPQGATAEAFF.

CDR3 region: CATTPGVEIYEQYF. The CDR3 coding sequence is TGTGCCACAACACCCGGGGTCGAGATCTACGAGCAGTACTTC. V usage is TRBV10-3 and J usage is TRBJ2-7; possibly TRBD2 for D (5 bases). V was cut by 10 bases and J by 3 bases, with 19 bases left in between. From germline, CDR1 is ENHRY and CDR2 SYGVKD. This CDR3 is built from 14 residues.

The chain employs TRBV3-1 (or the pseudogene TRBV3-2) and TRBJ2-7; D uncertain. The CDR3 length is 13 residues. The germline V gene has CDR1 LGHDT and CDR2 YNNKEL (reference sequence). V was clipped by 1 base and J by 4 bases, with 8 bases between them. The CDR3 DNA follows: TGTGCCAGCAGCCAAGGGCTTCGTTACGAGCAGTACTTC. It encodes CASSQGLRYEQYF.